This passage covers 4 T cell receptor beta chains from one sample sequenced in a study of CD8 T cells in Susac syndrome. Random hexamers were used to reverse transcribe the RNA input (about 0.5 to 1 ug). TCRdb re-derived calls from the immunoSEQ multiplex PCR reads in MiXCR, one entry per CDR3 protein. This table has some 220,000 distinct CDR3 sequences, 95% appearing once. The material sequenced was CD4+ T cells from PBMCs. Receptor source: a human donor with multiple sclerosis.

The V call is TRBV29-1, the J call TRBJ1-2, with unresolved D. The V end lost 7 bases, the J end lost 5 bases, and 17 bases lay between the germline ends. The CDR3 has 13 amino acids. CDR1 and CDR2 (germline): SQVTM, ANQGSEA. The CDR3 DNA is TGCAGCGCCGACGAGGCTTTGGGGTATGGCTACACCTTC. It specifies CSADEALGYGYTF.

The V call is TRBV3-1, the J call TRBJ2-7; D is uncertain. V lost 5 bases and J 2 bases, leaving 16 bases between the germline ends. Germline lookup yields CDR1 LGHDT and CDR2 YNNKEL (reference sequence). This CDR3 contains 15 residues. The CDR3 DNA is TGTGCCAGCAGCTTCCTTTCCGGGCCTCCCTACGAGCAGTACTTC. Its translation is CASSFLSGPPYEQYF.

This chain connects TRBV7-9 to TRBJ1-6; tentative D call: TRBD1 (5 bases). Germline V gene data show CDR1 as SEHNR and CDR2 as FQNEAQ (reference sequence). CDR3 length equals 13 residues. Between the trimmed V and J ends, which lost 4 bases and 7 bases, there was a span of 8 bases. The CDR3 DNA reads TGTGCCAGCAGCTGGGACGGAAATTCACCCCTCCACTTT. Residues: CASSWDGNSPLHF.

The chain recombines TRBV20-1 with TRBJ2-5; D ambiguous. CDR3 length: 12 residues. Germline-derived CDR1 and CDR2 are DFQATT and SNEGSKA (reference sequence). V dropped 6 bases and J dropped 1 base, with 9 bases sitting between them. CDR3 amino acids: CSATGSQETQYF. CDR3 DNA: TGCAGTGCCACCGGCAGCCAAGAGACCCAGTACTTC.